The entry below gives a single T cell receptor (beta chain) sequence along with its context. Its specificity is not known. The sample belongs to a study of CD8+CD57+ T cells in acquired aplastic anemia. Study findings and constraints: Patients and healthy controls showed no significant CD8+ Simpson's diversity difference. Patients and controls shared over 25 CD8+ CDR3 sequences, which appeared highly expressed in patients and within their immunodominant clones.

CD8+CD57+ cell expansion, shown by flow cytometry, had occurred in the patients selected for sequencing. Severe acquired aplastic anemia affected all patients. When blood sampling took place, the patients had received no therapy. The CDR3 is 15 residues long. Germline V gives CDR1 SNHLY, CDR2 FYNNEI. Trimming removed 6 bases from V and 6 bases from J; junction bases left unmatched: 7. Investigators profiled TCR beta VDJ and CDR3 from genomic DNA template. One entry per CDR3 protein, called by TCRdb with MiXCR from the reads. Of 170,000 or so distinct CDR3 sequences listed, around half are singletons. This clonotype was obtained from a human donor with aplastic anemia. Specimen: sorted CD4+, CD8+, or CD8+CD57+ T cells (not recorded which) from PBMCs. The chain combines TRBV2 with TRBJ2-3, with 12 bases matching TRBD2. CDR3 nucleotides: TGTGCCAGCAGCCGACTAGCGGGAGAGTGGGATACGCAGTATTTT. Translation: CASSRLAGEWDTQYF.